The T cell receptor beta chain under discussion was sequenced for a study of blood T cell repertoires in COVID-19. Study-level information: Sample material is recorded as cDNA or gDNA derived from T cells, B-cell-depleted T cells, or PBMCs.

The germline V gene encodes CDR1 SGHAT and CDR2 FQDESV (reference sequence). The CDR3 length is 14 residues. With 2 bases removed from V and 7 bases from J, the gap between germline ends came to 14 bases. Study members were between 18 and 89 years old and lived in 20 to 30 US regions. Cohort assignment relied on participant-reported clinical history. Recovered participants had two consecutive negative NP/OP PCR tests, healthcare professional clearance, or symptom resolution. This table comes from immunoSEQ multiplex PCR, and its TCRdb copy is limited to in-frame clones, with some not included. Among about 320,000 clones, roughly 87% were seen once, and the ten largest hold more than 8.5%.

The chain combines TRBV11-1 with TRBJ1-2; D is possibly TRBD1 (5 bases). The sequenced sample consisted of PBMCs or T cells enriched from blood (not recorded which). This receptor was obtained from a woman under 30 who had recovered from COVID-19. CDR3: CASSLFTAQGGYTF. The CDR3 DNA reads TGTGCCAGCAGCTTATTCACAGCCCAGGGTGGCTACACCTTC. The full variable domain, rest sourced from reference TRBV11-1 and TRBJ1-2, is EAEVAQSPRYKITEKSQAVAFWCDPISGHATLYWYRQILGQGPELLVQFQDESVVDDSQLPKDRFSAERLKGVDSTLKIQPAELGDSAMYLCASSLFTAQGGYTFGSGTRLTVV.